This TCR beta chain was captured in a study of T cell changes during pregnancy in multiple sclerosis. Measured with immunoSEQ multiplex PCR; TCRdb has only the in-frame clones, and not every one. The data contain 55,000 to 80,000 clones, approximately 93% of them seen just once; the ten biggest clones take up roughly 3%. Regarding this clone: One end of the junction varies from germline; a read error may be responsible.

The germline CDR1 and CDR2 sequences are PRHDT and FYEKMQ (reference sequence). The CDR3 sequence is 15 residues long. The source material was CD8+ T cells from peripheral blood mononuclear cells, sampled in the second trimester of pregnancy. The clonotype was recovered from a female donor with multiple sclerosis, enrolled in a pregnancy study. The V and J genes are TRBV13 and TRBJ2-1, with 10 bases identical to TRBD2. In DNA, the CDR3 is TGTGTCAGCAGCTCGACTAGCGGGTCCTACAATGAGCAGTTCTTC. Its protein product is CVSSSTSGSYNEQFF.